The T cell receptor (beta chain) under discussion was sequenced for a study of T cells in Graves' hyperthyroidism and ophthalmopathy. There are 15 residues in the CDR3. Germline CDR1 is SGHRS and CDR2 is YFSETQ. The J segment lost 5 bases and the V segment lost 3 bases, leaving 9 bases of the junction unmatched. RNA transcripts yielded amplified TCR beta CDR3 regions. Researchers ran a first-round RT-PCR on the TCR CDR3 using the HTBI primer set. TCRdb reprocessed the multiplex PCR reads via MiXCR and lists one record per CDR3 protein. The sample records under 550,000 distinct CDR3 sequences, around 20% being singletons.

This sequence was found in a man aged 35-49 years with Graves' ophthalmopathy. V and J are TRBV5-1 and TRBJ1-2; 8 bases fit TRBD1. The sample comprised blood. CDR3: CASSSTGTGDYGYTF. The DNA of the CDR3 is TGCGCCAGCAGCTCCACCGGGACAGGCGATTATGGCTACACCTTC.